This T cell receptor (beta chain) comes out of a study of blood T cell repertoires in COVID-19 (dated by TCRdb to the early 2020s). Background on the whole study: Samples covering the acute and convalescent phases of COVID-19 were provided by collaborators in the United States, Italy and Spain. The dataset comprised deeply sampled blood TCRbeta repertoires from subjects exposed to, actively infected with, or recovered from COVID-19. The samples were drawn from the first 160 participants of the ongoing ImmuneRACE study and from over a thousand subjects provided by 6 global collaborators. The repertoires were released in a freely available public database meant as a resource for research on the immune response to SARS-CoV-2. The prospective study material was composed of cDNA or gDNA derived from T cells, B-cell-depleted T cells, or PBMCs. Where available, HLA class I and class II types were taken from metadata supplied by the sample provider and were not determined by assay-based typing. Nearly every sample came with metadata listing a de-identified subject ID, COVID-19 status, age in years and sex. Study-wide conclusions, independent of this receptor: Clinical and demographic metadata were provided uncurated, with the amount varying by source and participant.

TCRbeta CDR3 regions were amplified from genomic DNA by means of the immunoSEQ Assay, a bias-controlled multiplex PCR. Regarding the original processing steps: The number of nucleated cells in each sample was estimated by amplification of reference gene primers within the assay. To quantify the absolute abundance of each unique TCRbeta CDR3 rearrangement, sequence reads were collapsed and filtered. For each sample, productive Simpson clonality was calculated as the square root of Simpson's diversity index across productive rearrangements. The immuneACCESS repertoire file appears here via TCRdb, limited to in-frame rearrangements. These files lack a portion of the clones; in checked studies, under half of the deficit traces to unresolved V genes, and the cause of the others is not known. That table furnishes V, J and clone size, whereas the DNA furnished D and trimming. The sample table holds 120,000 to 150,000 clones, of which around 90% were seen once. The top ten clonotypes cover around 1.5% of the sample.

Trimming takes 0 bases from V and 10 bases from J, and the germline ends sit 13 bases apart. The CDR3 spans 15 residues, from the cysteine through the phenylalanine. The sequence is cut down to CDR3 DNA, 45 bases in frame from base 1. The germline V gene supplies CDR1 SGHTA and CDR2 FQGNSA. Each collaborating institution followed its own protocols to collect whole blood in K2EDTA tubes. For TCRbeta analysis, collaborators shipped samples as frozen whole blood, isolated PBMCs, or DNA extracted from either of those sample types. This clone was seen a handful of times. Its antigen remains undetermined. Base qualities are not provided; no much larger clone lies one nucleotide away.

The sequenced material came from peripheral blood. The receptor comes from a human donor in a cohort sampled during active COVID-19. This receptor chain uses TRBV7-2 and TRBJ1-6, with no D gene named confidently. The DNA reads TGTGCCAGCAGCTTAGCCCCCGCAGGAAGGTCACCCCTCCACTTT. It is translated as CASSLAPAGRSPLHF.